These 4 T cell receptor beta chains share one sample of origin, sequenced in a study of a mutant IDH1 vaccine in newly diagnosed glioma. TCRdb's table, derived via immunoSEQ multiplex PCR, lists solely in-frame clones and lacks some. The top ten hold 1.6% of the sample, which has 50,000 to 70,000 clones, roughly nine tenths seen once. These receptors lack a known antigen. Time point noted: week 35, safety follow-up. Mutant IDH1 20-mer peptide, at 300 ug, made up each vaccine dose, with topical imiquimod. Sequences were derived from PBMCs, sampled from a glioma patient whose treatment included an IDH1 peptide vaccine. The receptors shown here come from a man aged 40-55 years with glioma.

The chain uses TRBV9 and TRBJ1-2, with D tentatively TRBD1 (5 bases). The CDR3 sequence is 13 residues long. The V gene lost 3 bases and the J gene lost 4 bases, with 10 bases spanning the gap. Germline V gene lookup returns CDR1 SGDLS and CDR2 YYNGEE. DNA for the CDR3: TGTGCCAGCAGCGCCGATGGGACCTATGGCTACACCTTC. Protein: CASSADGTYGYTF.

The rearrangement joins TRBV7-6 to TRBJ2-5; 8 nucleotides align to TRBD2. Germline CDR1 reads SGHVS; CDR2 reads FNYEAQ. J gave up 5 bases and V 3 bases, and 5 bases lay outside the gene matches. The CDR3 runs 14 residues. This CDR3 reads CASSFAGGRETQYF. CDR3 nucleotides: TGTGCCAGCAGCTTCGCGGGAGGACGTGAGACCCAGTACTTC.

In its sample, this clone was seen once. This rearrangement joins TRBV5-6 to TRBJ1-5; weak D call: TRBD1 (5 bases). The CDR3 has 15 amino acids. V was clipped by 1 base and J by 3 bases, with 11 bases between them. Germline V CDR1 and CDR2: SGHDT, YYEEEE. Here the CDR3 reads CASSLNRRVNQPQHF. CDR3 DNA: TGTGCCAGCAGCTTGAATCGCAGGGTCAATCAGCCCCAGCATTTT.

The genes are TRBV18 and TRBJ1-1, with D unclear. Germline loops: CDR1 KGHSH, CDR2 LQKENI. This CDR3 has 13 residues. V shed 3 bases and J shed 8 bases, with 13 bases lying between them. The DNA of the CDR3 is TGTGCCAGCTCACCGGCTATGGAGAAGGAAGCTTTCTTT. Translating gives CASSPAMEKEAFF. The variable domain in full, with the rest retrieved from reference TRBV18 and TRBJ1-1, is NAGVMQNPRHLVRRRGQEARLRCSPMKGHSHVYWYRQLPEEGLKFMVYLQKENIIDESGMPKERFSAEFPKEGPSILRIQQVVRGDSAAYFCASSPAMEKEAFFGQGTRLTVV.